Listed below are T cell receptor beta chains from one sample, sequenced in a study of blood T cell repertoires in COVID-19. The method was immunoSEQ multiplex PCR; TCRdb's version includes in-frame clones alone and lacks a portion of them. The top ten hold less than 25% of the sample, which has about 180,000 clones, roughly 90% seen once. Sequencing was performed on peripheral blood. The source of these receptors is a man aged 65 to 79 with active or convalescent COVID-19. Both conserved end residues are trimmed from each CDR3.

cdr3_aa: ASSETVEQGEAF; v_call: TRBV9; j_call: TRBJ1-1
cdr3_aa: SVASSGNTIY; v_call: TRBV29-1; j_call: TRBJ1-3
cdr3_aa: ATSRDQGLASPLH; v_call: TRBV15; j_call: TRBJ1-6
cdr3_aa: AISEAGGSNQPQH; v_call: TRBV10-3; j_call: TRBJ1-5
cdr3_aa: ASSYLGLSFGRNTEAF; v_call: TRBV11-2; j_call: TRBJ1-1
cdr3_aa: ASRLDREGNTIY; v_call: TRBV6-5; j_call: TRBJ1-3
cdr3_aa: ASQARGLFNSPLH; v_call: TRBV19; j_call: TRBJ1-6
cdr3_aa: ASSQDGGEGTDTQY; v_call: TRBV3-1/TRBV3-2; j_call: TRBJ2-3
cdr3_aa: ATSRDRGLNEKLF; v_call: TRBV15; j_call: TRBJ1-4
cdr3_aa: ASSLDRTEQY; v_call: TRBV5-5; j_call: TRBJ2-7
cdr3_aa: ASSVGGTENQPQH; v_call: TRBV9; j_call: TRBJ1-5
cdr3_aa: SASIRPQETQY; v_call: TRBV20-1; j_call: TRBJ2-5
cdr3_aa: ATSTRQGAEQF; v_call: TRBV15; j_call: TRBJ2-1
cdr3_aa: AISGGTSGYNEQF; v_call: TRBV10-3; j_call: TRBJ2-1
cdr3_aa: ASSPETVFPNNEQF; v_call: TRBV27; j_call: TRBJ2-1
cdr3_aa: ASRGTSGRDYNEQF; v_call: TRBV28; j_call: TRBJ2-1
cdr3_aa: ASSWAEYGYT; v_call: TRBV28; j_call: TRBJ1-2
cdr3_aa: ASSTGTGTYNQPQH; v_call: TRBV6-6; j_call: TRBJ1-5
cdr3_aa: AIHRDGGYT; v_call: TRBV10-2; j_call: TRBJ1-2
cdr3_aa: ASSFQRPHTDTQY; v_call: TRBV5-1; j_call: TRBJ2-3
cdr3_aa: ASSEIHSYNQPQH; v_call: TRBV2; j_call: TRBJ1-5
cdr3_aa: ASSMTGGQETQY; v_call: TRBV6-2/TRBV6-3; j_call: TRBJ2-5
cdr3_aa: ASSVELTGAGANVLT; v_call: TRBV9; j_call: TRBJ2-6
cdr3_aa: ASSSRQDYEQY; v_call: TRBV9; j_call: TRBJ2-7
cdr3_aa: ASSPLDRLGAF; v_call: TRBV7-2; j_call: TRBJ1-1
cdr3_aa: ASSLGQGYTEAF; v_call: TRBV5-1; j_call: TRBJ1-1
cdr3_aa: ASSGSDRGHSYNEQF; v_call: TRBV11-3; j_call: TRBJ2-1
cdr3_aa: ASSETRTSGIYEQF; v_call: TRBV13; j_call: TRBJ2-1
cdr3_aa: ASSPSGVSYNEQF; v_call: TRBV27; j_call: TRBJ2-1
cdr3_aa: ASSLRRGGQETQY; v_call: TRBV11-2; j_call: TRBJ2-5
cdr3_aa: ASSLSGQGYNEQF; v_call: TRBV7-2; j_call: TRBJ2-1
cdr3_aa: ASSLEGTGADAF; v_call: TRBV11-1; j_call: TRBJ1-1
cdr3_aa: ASSLVYSGETQY; v_call: TRBV11-2; j_call: TRBJ2-5
cdr3_aa: ASSLWTGGAETQY; v_call: TRBV5-1; j_call: TRBJ2-5
cdr3_aa: ATSDLPSGRAAGTDTQY; v_call: TRBV24-1; j_call: TRBJ2-3
cdr3_aa: ASSLTLAGGREQF; v_call: TRBV27; j_call: TRBJ2-1
cdr3_aa: ASSLVTGEDGYT; v_call: TRBV18; j_call: TRBJ1-2
cdr3_aa: ASSFLAYATNEKLF; v_call: TRBV7-9; j_call: TRBJ1-4
cdr3_aa: ASSQEGRAGKLF; v_call: TRBV3-1/TRBV3-2; j_call: TRBJ1-4
cdr3_aa: ASSSSGTGTYEQY; v_call: TRBV28; j_call: TRBJ2-7
cdr3_aa: ASSPLDSSYEQY; v_call: TRBV7-7; j_call: TRBJ2-7
cdr3_aa: ASSQVRSRSKNIQY; v_call: TRBV3-1/TRBV3-2; j_call: TRBJ2-4
cdr3_aa: SARTYNEQF; v_call: TRBV20-1; j_call: TRBJ2-1
cdr3_aa: AWSVGAGDEKLF; v_call: TRBV30; j_call: TRBJ1-4
cdr3_aa: ASKERGMIYNEQF; v_call: TRBV11-2; j_call: TRBJ2-1
cdr3_aa: AWSGGRAGQAAYEQY; v_call: TRBV30; j_call: TRBJ2-7
cdr3_aa: ASSAAGAAGDTEAF; v_call: TRBV10-1; j_call: TRBJ1-1
cdr3_aa: ASSYYKSGEQF; v_call: TRBV6-2/TRBV6-3; j_call: TRBJ2-1
cdr3_aa: ASTAMPGTGNNEQF; v_call: TRBV19; j_call: TRBJ2-1
cdr3_aa: ASSQVESTPNYGYT; v_call: TRBV4-3; j_call: TRBJ1-2
cdr3_aa: ASSLSGGNIQY; v_call: TRBV12-3/TRBV12-4; j_call: TRBJ2-4
cdr3_aa: ASSLLAGGQEQF; v_call: TRBV7-9; j_call: TRBJ2-1
cdr3_aa: ASSPPGTGFREQY; v_call: TRBV27; j_call: TRBJ2-7
cdr3_aa: ASSLENSGRALTGELF; v_call: TRBV5-1; j_call: TRBJ2-2
cdr3_aa: ASSLGREEGEQF; v_call: TRBV5-4; j_call: TRBJ2-1
cdr3_aa: ATRAGGLDEQY; v_call: TRBV6-5; j_call: TRBJ2-7
cdr3_aa: ASSPGAPGITGELF; v_call: TRBV18; j_call: TRBJ2-2
cdr3_aa: ASSVGGAGGDTQY; v_call: TRBV9; j_call: TRBJ2-3
cdr3_aa: ASSIRDRGYNEQF; v_call: TRBV11-3; j_call: TRBJ2-1
cdr3_aa: ASSTLTDYEQY; v_call: TRBV27; j_call: TRBJ2-7